This T cell receptor beta chain is drawn from a study of cytomegalovirus exposure and HLA in healthy donors. Findings of the study overall: Reportedly, diagnosis of cytomegalovirus status by the classifier showed high specificity and sensitivity.

This PCR relied on a set of 60 Vbeta primers and 13 Jbeta primers. Generated by immunoSEQ multiplex PCR, the TCRdb table keeps only in-frame clones and is missing some. Among 150,000 to 200,000 clones listed, 65% to 80% were seen once. V lost 6 bases to trimming and J lost 8 bases; unmatched junction nucleotides: 4. CDR1 SNHLY and CDR2 FYNNEI come from the germline V gene. CDR3 length: 14 amino acids. In the case of this clone: No antigen is known for it.

The sample taken for sequencing was PBMCs. The source is a woman aged 40 to 50 in good health and CMV-seronegative. The chain couples TRBV2 to TRBJ2-1; 13 bases are a match to TRBD2. Here the CDR3 reads CASRELAGGDEQFF. Written as DNA, the CDR3 is TGTGCCAGCAGGGAACTAGCGGGAGGGGATGAGCAGTTCTTC.